This T cell receptor beta chain was identified in a study of blood T cell repertoires in COVID-19. Study-level background: Samples of COVID-19 (acute and convalescent) were obtained from the United States, Italy and Spain. T cells, B-cell-depleted T cells, or PBMCs supplied cDNA or gDNA.

Germline loops: CDR1 PRHDT, CDR2 FYEKMQ (reference sequence). J was trimmed by 0 bases and V by 6 bases; bases with no gene match: 13. CDR3 length equals 18 residues. In the original analysis: The assay estimated nucleated cells by amplifying reference gene primers. The table came from immunoSEQ multiplex PCR; TCRdb's copy has only in-frame clones and leaves some out. Clonal size and the V and J genes are those of that table, whereas D and trimming came from the DNA. Of about 140,000 clones in the sample, about four fifths were seen once. The chain has TRBV13 and TRBJ1-1; 10 bases agree with TRBD1. This TCR was recovered from a woman of 80 years or more in a cohort sampled during active or convalescent COVID-19. Source material: peripheral blood. The CDR3 DNA is TGTGCCAGCAGACCTATTGACAGGGGGCCTTTCATGAACACTGAAGCTTTCTTT. This sequence encodes CASRPIDRGPFMNTEAFF.